The present entry profiles one TCR beta chain with its context. The antigen is unknown. The table came from immunoSEQ multiplex PCR; TCRdb's copy has only in-frame clones and leaves some out. Among about 83,000 clones, approximately 87% were seen once, and the ten largest hold roughly 5%. This entry belongs to a study of T cell responses to AZD1222 COVID-19 vaccine. Points from the study as a whole: Donors skewed white British and female; clonal diversity was possibly underestimated.

The J segment lost 4 bases and the V segment lost 4 bases, leaving 6 bases of the junction unmatched. Germline CDR1 reads MNHEY; CDR2 reads SVGAGI. This CDR3 spans 15 amino acids. The TCR originated in an adult in good health. The chain couples TRBV6-5 to TRBJ2-7; 11 bases match TRBD2. Sequencing was performed on peripheral blood, taken on day 0 of MenACWY control vaccination. The DNA for the CDR3 is TGTGCCAGCAGTTTAAAAGGACTAGCGGGTTACGAGCAGTACTTC. It yields the protein CASSLKGLAGYEQYF.